This TCR beta chain was retrieved from a study of beta chain features in type 1 diabetes. Looking at the study overall: Regarding age, gender and cell yields, patients proved similar to healthy donors. Regarding the study as a whole: Here, the possible influence of HLA type (on TCRB rearrangement) remained unresolved.

Expressed TCRB transcripts were sequenced because the entire RNA isolate underwent reverse transcription. Measured with immunoSEQ multiplex PCR; TCRdb has only the in-frame clones, and not every one. The sample consists of under 400,000 clones, approximately 14% of them appearing once. Germline CDR1 reads SNHLY; CDR2 reads FYNNEI. This CDR3 has 16 residues. The V gene lost 4 bases and the J gene lost 7 bases, with 19 bases spanning the gap. This clone was seen many times. The antigen is unknown. Sequenced input: central memory CD4+ T cells from blood. The clonotype originates from a man aged 25 to 40 in good health. The genes are TRBV2 and TRBJ1-4, with D perhaps TRBD1 (6 bases). The CDR3 DNA follows: TGTGCCAGCAGTGGTGGGTCGGACAGTAGGATTGAAAAACTGTTTTTT. Its translation: CASSGGSDSRIEKLFF.